These 21 T cell receptor beta chains share one sample of origin, sequenced in a study of vaccination effects on CD4 cells after COVID-19. The data were produced by immunoSEQ multiplex PCR, yet TCRdb's version contains in-frame clones alone and is incomplete. The table shows approximately 30,000 clones, with around 82% occurring only once. Prior to sequencing, the ViraFEST assay stimulated PBMC with viral peptide pools, which expanded the antigen-specific CD4+ T cells. Once cultured for approximately ten days, the cells underwent separation to obtain CD4+ T cells. It was two doses of either the BNT162b2 or mRNA-1273 vaccine that participants received. No antigen is known for these receptors. The source material was CD4+ T cells from PBMCs cultured with HCoV-NL63 spike peptides, sampled after COVID-19 vaccination. Every receptor here comes from a human donor who received a COVID-19 vaccine. Some clones in this sample may be carry-over from other donors' samples.

V is TRBV25-1 and J is TRBJ1-6, with D possibly TRBD1 on 6 matching bases. In germline, CDR1 is MGHDK, CDR2 SYGVNS. V was clipped by 8 bases and J by 4 bases, with 12 bases between them. CDR3 size: 14 residues. CDR3 DNA sequence: TGTGCCAGCTGCCGGGACATTTATAATTCACCCCTCCACTTT. It codes for CASCRDIYNSPLHF.

This chain joins TRBV11-2 and TRBJ1-6; D call uncertain. Trimming stripped 0 bases from V and 8 bases from J, with 14 bases between. Per the germline V gene, CDR1 is SGHAT and CDR2 is FQNNGV. This CDR3 contains 16 residues. CDR3 in amino acids: CASSLDRAAIHSPLHF. The DNA of the CDR3 is TGTGCCAGCAGCTTAGATCGAGCGGCGATCCATTCACCCCTCCACTTT.

This clone was observed a single time. This chain joins TRBV5-1 and TRBJ1-5; TRBD1 might be the D (6 bases). Trimming removed 4 bases from V and 6 bases from J, with 14 bases in between. Germline assignment: CDR1 SGHRS and CDR2 YFSETQ. The length of the CDR3 is 14 residues. The CDR3 DNA reads TGCGCCAGCAGCAGTGTGGGGGGCGGTCAGCCCCAGCATTTT. Translation gives CASSSVGGGQPQHF.

V usage is TRBV5-4 and J usage is TRBJ2-1, with unresolved D. Looked up from germline, CDR1 is SGHNT and CDR2 is YYREEE (reference sequence). This CDR3 is 15 amino acids long. V was shortened by 4 bases and J by 0 bases, with 11 bases between the two germline ends. The CDR3 DNA is TGTGCCAGCAGCGAAGATAAGAGCTCCTACAATGAGCAGTTCTTC. Translation gives CASSEDKSSYNEQFF. The whole variable domain, filled in from reference TRBV5-4 and TRBJ2-1, reads ETGVTQSPTHLIKTRGQQVTLRCSSQSGHNTVSWYQQALGQGPQFIFQYYREEENGRGNFPPRFSGLQFPNYSSELNVNALELDDSALYLCASSEDKSSYNEQFFGPGTRLTVL.

This clone was counted a single time. The chain joins TRBV19 to TRBJ2-1; TRBD2 matches at 8 bases. The V gene's germline CDR1 is LNHDA and CDR2 SQIVND (reference sequence). The trim removed 7 bases at V and 2 bases at J, leaving 10 bases unmatched. The CDR3 spans 16 residues. CDR3 bases: TGTGCCAGTACCCGTCGGGGGGGGCAGGCCTACAATGAGCAGTTCTTC. Translating gives CASTRRGGQAYNEQFF.

This clone was seen a few times. J is TRBJ1-2 and V is TRBV7-2; perhaps TRBD1 as D (5 bases). Per germline, CDR1 SGHTA and CDR2 FQGNSA. The CDR3 has 15 amino acids. V was clipped by 4 bases and J by 7 bases, with 19 bases between them. The CDR3 DNA is TGTGCCAGCAGCTCCACGCGTGGGGGGGAGTTTGGCTACACCTTC. Translated, it gives CASSSTRGGEFGYTF.

The chain links TRBV6-2 or TRBV6-3 to TRBJ2-5; tentatively, D is TRBD1 (7 bases). In germline, CDR1 is MNHEY, CDR2 SVGEGT. The CDR3 extends over 18 amino acids. Trimming pared 1 base from V and 2 bases from J, leaving 20 bases between. The CDR3 DNA reads as TGTGCCAGCAGTTACTTGATCGGAAGGAGGGGGCGGCAAGAGACCCAGTACTTC. Its translation: CASSYLIGRRGRQETQYF.

The V call is TRBV2, the J call TRBJ1-1, with D unresolved. Germline V gives CDR1 SNHLY, CDR2 FYNNEI. The CDR3 covers 13 residues. Trimming shortened V by 6 bases and J by 1 base, and 9 bases separated the two germline ends. CDR3 nucleotides: TGTGCCAGCAGGGGAAGTGGGAACACTGAAGCTTTCTTT. This codes for CASRGSGNTEAFF.

The gene calls are TRBV29-1 and TRBJ1-1; tentative D call: TRBD1 (6 bases). Per the germline V gene, CDR1 is SQVTM and CDR2 is ANQGSEA. V lost 7 bases and J lost 5, with 14 bases in between. The CDR3 runs to 12 residues. The CDR3 nucleotides read TGCAGCGCACAGGGTACCGGGACTGAAGCTTTCTTT. Amino acid sequence: CSAQGTGTEAFF.

This chain joins TRBV23-1 and TRBJ2-4; 8 positions agree with TRBD1. TRBV23-1 is reported as an ORF; its role is uncertain. V was clipped by 5 bases and J by 2 bases; unmatched bases: 5. The CDR3 extends over 15 amino acids. In DNA, the CDR3 is TGCGCCAGCAGTGACAGGGGTGTTCCCAAAAACATTCAGTACTTC. It yields the protein CASSDRGVPKNIQYF.

The genes are TRBV2 and TRBJ2-2; D gene ambiguous. V was cut by 2 bases and J by 7 bases, with 14 bases left in between. Germline V gene data show CDR1 as SNHLY and CDR2 as FYNNEI. The CDR3 runs 15 residues. CDR3 region: CASSEYGRFIGELFF. The CDR3, as DNA: TGTGCCAGCAGTGAATATGGCAGATTTATCGGGGAGCTGTTTTTT.

The DNA for the CDR3 is TGCGCCAGCAGCTTTAACGAATCACCCCTCCACTTT. It codes for CASSFNESPLHF. V usage is TRBV5-1 and J usage is TRBJ1-6; D uncertain. Trimming took 2 bases from V and 10 from J, leaving 7 bases between them. The CDR3 runs to 12 residues. Germline assignment: CDR1 SGHRS and CDR2 YFSETQ.

V gene TRBV15 combines with J gene TRBJ1-1, with a tentative D call TRBD1 (5 bases). CDR3 length equals 15 residues. With 0 bases removed from V and 1 base from J, the gap between germline ends came to 9 bases. CDR1 is LNHNV, CDR2 YYDKDF, per germline (reference sequence). In DNA, the CDR3 is TGTGCCACCAGCAGAGATCGGGGGTCGAACACTGAAGCTTTCTTT. It codes for CATSRDRGSNTEAFF.

This rearrangement joins TRBV28 to TRBJ2-5; TRBD1 agrees at 8 bases. With V trimmed by 4 bases and J by 5 bases, 9 bases remained unmatched. The length of the CDR3 is 15 residues. Germline CDR1 is MDHEN and CDR2 is SYDVKM. Here the CDR3 reads CASSSSTGAQETQYF. The CDR3 DNA reads as TGTGCCAGCAGTTCCTCGACAGGGGCGCAGGAGACCCAGTACTTC. Full variable domain (rest looked up from reference TRBV28 and TRBJ2-5): DVKVTQSSRYLVKRTGEKVFLECVQDMDHENMFWYRQDPGLGLRLIYFSYDVKMKEKGDIPEGYSVSREKKERFSLILESASTNQTSMYLCASSSSTGAQETQYFGPGTRLLVL.

The rearrangement joins TRBV10-3 to TRBJ2-3; TRBD2 aligns across 8 bases. The CDR3 sequence is 17 residues long. CDR1 and CDR2 (germline): ENHRY, SYGVKD. With V trimmed by 0 bases and J by 7 bases, 12 bases remained unmatched. CDR3 DNA sequence: TGTGCCATCAGTGAGTCGCCGGCTAGCGGGTTTTCAAATACGCAGTATTTT. Protein: CAISESPASGFSNTQYF.

This clone was observed once. The rearrangement uses TRBV19 and TRBJ1-2, with TRBD1 matching 7 bases. The length of the CDR3 is 14 residues. Losses at the gene ends were 4 bases for V and 4 bases for J; bases not matched to a gene: 6. The germline gives CDR1 LNHDA, CDR2 SQIVND (reference sequence). The CDR3 DNA sequence: TGTGCCAGTAGTAGACAGGGAGGTGGCTATGGCTACACCTTC. Translated: CASSRQGGGYGYTF.

V gene TRBV4-1 combines with J gene TRBJ1-1; possible D gene TRBD1, 5 bases. The V end was cut by 0 bases, the J end by 3 bases, with 11 bases between. Per the germline V gene, CDR1 is MGHRA and CDR2 is YSYEKL. This CDR3 comprises 15 residues. As DNA, the CDR3 is TGCGCCAGCAGCCAAGAGACCACAGGAGACACTGAAGCTTTCTTT. This codes for CASSQETTGDTEAFF.

There are a few counts of this clone. The rearrangement links TRBV18 to TRBJ1-1; D is possibly TRBD1 (6 bases). V was clipped by 0 bases and J by 4 bases, with 12 bases between them. Germline values: CDR1 KGHSH, CDR2 LQKENI. The CDR3 is 15 amino acids. The CDR3 DNA reads TGTGCCAGCTCACCACCGGGGGCGGGGATCACTGAAGCTTTCTTT. Its translation is CASSPPGAGITEAFF.

The chain carries TRBV7-8 and TRBJ2-7, with TRBD2 matching over 9 bases. This CDR3 is 15 amino acids long. Germline assignment: CDR1 SGHVS and CDR2 FQNEAQ. Germline trimming cut 6 bases from V and 0 bases from J; bases unmatched to any gene: 6. CDR3 protein: CASSETSGYSYEQYV. DNA for the CDR3: TGTGCCAGCAGTGAGACTAGCGGATACTCCTACGAGCAGTACGTC.

This chain joins TRBV7-9 and TRBJ2-3; 15 bases align to TRBD2. The germline gives CDR1 SEHNR, CDR2 FQNEAQ (reference sequence). V lost 4 bases, J lost 6 bases, and 2 bases stayed unmatched. The CDR3 runs 15 residues. The CDR3 reads CASSWTSGGADTQYF. The CDR3 DNA reads TGTGCCAGCAGCTGGACTAGCGGGGGGGCTGATACGCAGTATTTT.

The J gene is TRBJ2-7, the V gene TRBV5-1; 10 bases are a match to TRBD1. This CDR3 comprises 14 residues. The V gene end was trimmed by 0 bases and the J gene end by 5 bases; junction bases not matched to a gene: 2. Looked up from germline, CDR1 is SGHRS and CDR2 is YFSETQ. The CDR3 DNA sequence: TGCGCCAGCAGCTTGGGGACAGGGGGTAACGAGCAGTACGTC. Its translation: CASSLGTGGNEQYV.